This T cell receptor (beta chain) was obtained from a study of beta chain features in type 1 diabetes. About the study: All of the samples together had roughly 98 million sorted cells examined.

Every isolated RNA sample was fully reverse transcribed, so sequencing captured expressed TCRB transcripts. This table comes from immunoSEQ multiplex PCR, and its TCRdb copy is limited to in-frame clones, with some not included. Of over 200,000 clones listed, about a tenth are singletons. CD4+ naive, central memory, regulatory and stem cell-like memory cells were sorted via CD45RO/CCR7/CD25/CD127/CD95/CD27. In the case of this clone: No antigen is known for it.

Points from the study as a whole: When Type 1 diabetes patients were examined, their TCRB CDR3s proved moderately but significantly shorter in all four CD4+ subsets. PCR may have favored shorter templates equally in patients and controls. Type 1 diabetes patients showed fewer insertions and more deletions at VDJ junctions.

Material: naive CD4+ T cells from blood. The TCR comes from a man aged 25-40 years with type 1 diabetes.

CDR3 nucleotide sequence: TGTGCCAGCTCACCATCGACAGGAGGTTTCGGTGAAAAACTGTTTTTT. Translation gives CASSPSTGGFGEKLFF. The rearrangement joins TRBV18 to TRBJ1-4; D might be TRBD1 (6 bases). V was cut by 2 bases and J by 7 bases, with 17 bases left in between. Looked up from germline, CDR1 is KGHSH and CDR2 is LQKENI. CDR3 length: 16 residues.